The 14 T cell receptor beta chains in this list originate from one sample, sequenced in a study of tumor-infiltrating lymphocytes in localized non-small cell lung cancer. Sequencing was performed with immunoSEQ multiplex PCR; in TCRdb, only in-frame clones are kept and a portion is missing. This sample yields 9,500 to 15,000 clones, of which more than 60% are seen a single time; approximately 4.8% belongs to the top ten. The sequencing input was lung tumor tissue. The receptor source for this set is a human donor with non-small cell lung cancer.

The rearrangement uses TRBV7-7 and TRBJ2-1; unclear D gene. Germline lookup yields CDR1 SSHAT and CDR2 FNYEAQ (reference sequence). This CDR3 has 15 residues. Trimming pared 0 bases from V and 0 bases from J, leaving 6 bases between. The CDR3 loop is CASSLAEASYNEQFF. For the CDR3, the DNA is TGTGCCAGCAGCTTAGCAGAGGCCTCCTACAATGAGCAGTTCTTC.

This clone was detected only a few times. CDR3 region: CASSDFGLATSTDTQYF. CDR3 coding DNA: TGTGCCAGCAGTGATTTCGGACTAGCGACTAGCACAGATACGCAGTATTTT. V gene TRBV6-1 combines with J gene TRBJ2-3; TRBD2 matches at 9 bases. Germline V gene sequence: CDR1 MNHNS, CDR2 SASEGT. The ends lost 3 bases at V and 0 bases at J; junction bases unmatched: 7. The CDR3 is 17 amino acids.

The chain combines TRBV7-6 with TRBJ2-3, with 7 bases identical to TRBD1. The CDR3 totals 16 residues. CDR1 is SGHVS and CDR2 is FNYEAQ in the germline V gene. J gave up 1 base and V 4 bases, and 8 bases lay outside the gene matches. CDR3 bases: TGTGCCAGCAGCTCACCGCCGGGACAGCGCACAGATACGCAGTATTTT. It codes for CASSSPPGQRTDTQYF.

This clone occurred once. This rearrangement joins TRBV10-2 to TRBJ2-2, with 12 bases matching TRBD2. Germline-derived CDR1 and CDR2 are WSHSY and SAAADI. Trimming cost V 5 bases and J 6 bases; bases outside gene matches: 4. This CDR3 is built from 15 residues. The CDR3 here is CASSSSGRGSGELFF. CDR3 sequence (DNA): TGCGCCAGCAGTTCTAGCGGGAGGGGTTCCGGGGAGCTGTTTTTT.

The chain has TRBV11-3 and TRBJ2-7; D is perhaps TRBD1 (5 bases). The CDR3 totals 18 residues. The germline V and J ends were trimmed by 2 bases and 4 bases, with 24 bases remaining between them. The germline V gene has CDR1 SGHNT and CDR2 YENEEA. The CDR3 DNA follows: TGTGCCAGCAGCTTAAAGGCCCCAATCGCCAGGGCTGTATACGAGCAGTACGTC. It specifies CASSLKAPIARAVYEQYV.

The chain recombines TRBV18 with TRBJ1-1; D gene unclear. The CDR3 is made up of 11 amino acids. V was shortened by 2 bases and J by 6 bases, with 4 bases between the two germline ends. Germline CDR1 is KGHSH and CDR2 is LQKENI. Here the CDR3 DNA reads TGTGCCAGCTCACCAGGGCCTGAAGCTTTCTTT. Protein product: CASSPGPEAFF.

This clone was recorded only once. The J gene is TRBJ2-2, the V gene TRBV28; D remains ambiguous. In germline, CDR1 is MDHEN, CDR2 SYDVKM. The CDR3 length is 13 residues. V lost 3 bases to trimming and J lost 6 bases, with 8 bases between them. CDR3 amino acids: CASSFPRPGELFF. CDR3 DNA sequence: TGTGCCAGCAGTTTCCCGAGACCCGGGGAGCTGTTTTTT.

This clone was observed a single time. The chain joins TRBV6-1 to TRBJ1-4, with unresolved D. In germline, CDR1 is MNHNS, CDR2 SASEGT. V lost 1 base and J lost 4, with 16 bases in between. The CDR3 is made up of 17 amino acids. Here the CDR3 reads CASSEGYRRVLNEKLFF. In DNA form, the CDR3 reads TGTGCCAGCAGTGAAGGTTATCGTAGGGTCCTTAATGAAAAACTGTTTTTT.

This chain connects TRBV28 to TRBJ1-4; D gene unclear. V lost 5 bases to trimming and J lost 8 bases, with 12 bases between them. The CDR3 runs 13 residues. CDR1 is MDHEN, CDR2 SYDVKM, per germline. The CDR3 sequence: CASSPQVGEKLFF. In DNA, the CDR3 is TGTGCCAGCAGTCCCCAGGTTGGCGAAAAACTGTTTTTT.

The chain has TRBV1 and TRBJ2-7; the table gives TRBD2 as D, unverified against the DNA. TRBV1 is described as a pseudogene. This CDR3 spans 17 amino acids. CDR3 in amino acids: CTSSQDEYAGRTYEQYF. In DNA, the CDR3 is TGCACCAGCAGCCAAGATGAGTATGCGGGACGAACGTACGAGCAGTACTTC.

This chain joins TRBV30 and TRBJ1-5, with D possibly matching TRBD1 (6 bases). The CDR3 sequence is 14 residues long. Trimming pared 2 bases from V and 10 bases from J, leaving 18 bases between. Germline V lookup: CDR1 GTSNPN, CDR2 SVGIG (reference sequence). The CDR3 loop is CAWSYTPGQFPQHF. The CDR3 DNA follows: TGTGCCTGGAGTTACACACCCGGACAGTTCCCCCAGCATTTT.

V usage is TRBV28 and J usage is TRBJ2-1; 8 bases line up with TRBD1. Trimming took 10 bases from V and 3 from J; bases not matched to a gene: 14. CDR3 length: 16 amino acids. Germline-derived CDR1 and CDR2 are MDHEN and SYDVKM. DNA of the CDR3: TGTGCCACCGTGCGCAGGGGGCGAGCCCTCTACAATGAGCAGTTCTTC. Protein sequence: CATVRRGRALYNEQFF.

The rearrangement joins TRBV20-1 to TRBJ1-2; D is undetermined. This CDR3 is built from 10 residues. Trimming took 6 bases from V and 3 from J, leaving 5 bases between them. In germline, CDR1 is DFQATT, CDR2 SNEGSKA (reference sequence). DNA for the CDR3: TGCAGTGCAATCGACTATGGCTACACCTTC. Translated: CSAIDYGYTF.

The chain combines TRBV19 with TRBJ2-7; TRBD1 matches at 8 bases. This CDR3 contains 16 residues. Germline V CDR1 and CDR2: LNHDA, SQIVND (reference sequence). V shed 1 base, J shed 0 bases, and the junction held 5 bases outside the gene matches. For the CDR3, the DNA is TGTGCCAGTAGTATAGTTGCAGGGGGCAGCTCCTACGAGCAGTACTTC. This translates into CASSIVAGGSSYEQYF.